The clone carrying this TCR beta chain was seen a few times. The repertoire was sequenced with immunoSEQ multiplex PCR; TCRdb's copy has only in-frame clones and lacks some. The sample has some 150,000 clones; roughly 84% are singletons. This specimen belongs to a study of blood T cell repertoires in COVID-19. CDR1 SGHTS and CDR2 YDEGEE come from the germline V gene. The V gene end was trimmed by 0 bases and the J gene end by 4 bases; junction bases not matched to a gene: 2. The CDR3 sequence is 15 residues long. Sequencing was done on a sample of peripheral blood. The chain uses TRBV5-8 and TRBJ1-5, with TRBD1 identical over 9 bases. This TCR was recovered from a human donor in a cohort sampled during active COVID-19. CDR3 coding DNA: TGTGCCAGCAGCTTGGTTGGGACAGGGAATCAGCCCCAGCATTTT. Encoded protein: CASSLVGTGNQPQHF. The entire variable domain, with the rest obtained from reference TRBV5-8 and TRBJ1-5, is as follows: EAGVTQSPTHLIKTRGQQATLRCSPISGHTSVYWYQQALGLGLQFLLWYDEGEERNRGNFPPRFSGRQFPNYSSELNVNALELEDSALYLCASSLVGTGNQPQHFGDGTRLSIL.